The present TCR beta chain was sequenced within a study of human T cells and chemical hapten exposure. Across the whole study: Patients' scalps got diphenylcyclopropenone weekly throughout the approximately 24-week study. Alopecia universalis, totalis or areata was present in patients who were mostly female.

Looked up from germline, CDR1 is SNHLY and CDR2 is FYNNEI. CDR3 size: 13 residues. Unmatched junction bases numbered 2, after V lost 6 bases and J lost 6 bases. Within the library, unique molecular identifiers were attached to each individual cDNA molecule. Each CDR3 protein is one row after TCRdb ran MiXCR on the RACE reads. The data hold around 110,000 distinct CDR3 sequences, with 9.5% to 13% observed a single time. Noted time point: patch test 1, 2 weeks after DPC sensitization. Treatment noted: therapeutic diphenylcyclopropenone sensitization with weekly scalp DPC. Unfractionated whole blood yielded total RNA.

This chain joins TRBV2 and TRBJ2-1, with TRBD1 matching over 10 bases. This TCR came from a woman aged 45-65 years with alopecia areata. Some clones in this sample may be carry-over from other donors' samples. The sample consisted of whole blood, taken in connection with sensitization to the hapten diphenylcyclopropenone (DPC). The CDR3 DNA sequence: TGTGCCAGCAGGCGGACAGGGGGCAATGAGCAGTTCTTC. Translation gives CASRRTGGNEQFF.